One sample yielded the 28 T cell receptor beta chains listed below, sequenced in a study of blood T cell repertoires in COVID-19. Sequencing was performed with immunoSEQ multiplex PCR; in TCRdb, only in-frame clones are kept and a portion is missing. In the table there are some 190,000 clones, about nine tenths of which are singletons. Sequenced material: peripheral blood. All receptors come from a young man with active or convalescent COVID-19.

This chain connects TRBV6-1 to TRBJ2-2, with D possibly TRBD1 on 6 matching bases. This CDR3 is built from 14 residues. V was trimmed by 3 bases and J by 6 bases, leaving 11 bases between them. Looked up from germline, CDR1 is MNHNS and CDR2 is SASEGT. The CDR3 DNA sequence: TGTGCCAGCAGTGACCTTCAGGGGCCCGGGGAGCTGTTTTTT. The encoded protein is CASSDLQGPGELFF.

This clone showed up just a few times. For the CDR3, the DNA is TGTGCCAGCAGACTCGAACCGGGACAGGGGTATTGGTATGGCTACACCTTC. Its translation is CASRLEPGQGYWYGYTF. This chain links TRBV3-1 (or the pseudogene TRBV3-2) with TRBJ1-2; TRBD1 aligns across 10 bases. Trimming took 6 bases from V and 5 from J; bases not matched to a gene: 15. CDR1 LGHDT and CDR2 YNNKEL come from the germline V gene (reference sequence). The CDR3 covers 17 residues.

The rearrangement links TRBV6-2 or TRBV6-3 to TRBJ2-7, with TRBD1 as a possible D gene (6 bases). The CDR3 loop spans 16 amino acids. V lost 0 bases and J lost 3, with 15 bases in between. The germline gives CDR1 MNHEY, CDR2 SVGEGT. The CDR3 loop is CASSYSNTGPDYEQYF. CDR3 DNA sequence: TGTGCCAGCAGTTACTCGAACACAGGGCCGGACTACGAGCAGTACTTC.

The chain uses TRBV30 and TRBJ1-4; 10 bases line up with TRBD1. CDR1 is GTSNPN and CDR2 is SVGIG in the germline V gene (reference sequence). This CDR3 is built from 14 residues. J gave up 8 bases and V 3 bases, and 6 bases lay outside the gene matches. CDR3 in amino acids: CAWSRDRGEEKLFF. The CDR3, as DNA: TGTGCCTGGAGCCGGGACAGGGGTGAAGAAAAACTGTTTTTT.

This rearrangement joins TRBV11-2 to TRBJ2-7; D ambiguous. The length of the CDR3 is 14 residues. Germline V gene data show CDR1 as SGHAT and CDR2 as FQNNGV. Trimming removed 1 base from V and 4 bases from J, with 11 bases in between. The CDR3 coding sequence is TGTGCCAGCAGCTTAGTTGGAGATTGGTACGAGCAGTACTTC. It yields the protein CASSLVGDWYEQYF.

The chain employs TRBV11-2 and TRBJ2-7; possibly TRBD1 for D (5 bases). V lost 2 bases to trimming and J lost 7 bases, with 12 bases between them. Germline V gene sequence: CDR1 SGHAT, CDR2 FQNNGV. This CDR3 region has 13 residues. The CDR3 region is CASSLQGREEQYF. The CDR3, as DNA: TGTGCCAGCAGCTTACAGGGCCGCGAGGAGCAGTACTTC.

The genes are TRBV3-1 (or the pseudogene TRBV3-2) and TRBJ1-1, with D unresolved. V lost 1 base and J 4 bases, leaving 7 bases between the germline ends. The CDR3 runs to 13 residues. Germline-derived CDR1 and CDR2 are LGHDT and YNNKEL (reference sequence). The CDR3 bases are TGTGCCAGCAGCCAAGCGATCGGCACTGAAGCTTTCTTT. Translation gives CASSQAIGTEAFF.

The gene calls are TRBV3-1 (or the pseudogene TRBV3-2) and TRBJ1-1; D remains ambiguous. The CDR3 sequence is 13 residues long. Germline values: CDR1 LGHDT, CDR2 YNNKEL (reference sequence). The V end was cut by 0 bases, the J end by 9 bases, with 11 bases between. This chain's CDR3 is CASSQEGGIKAFF. CDR3 sequence (DNA): TGTGCCAGCAGCCAAGAAGGAGGCATAAAAGCTTTCTTT.

The rearrangement links TRBV19 to TRBJ1-4; 7 positions match TRBD1. Trimming removed 5 bases from V and 3 bases from J; junction bases left unmatched: 6. Germline assignment: CDR1 LNHDA and CDR2 SQIVND (reference sequence). The CDR3 covers 15 residues. The CDR3, as DNA: TGTGCCAGTAGTTTAGGGGGCCCTGCTAATGAAAAACTGTTTTTT. This codes for CASSLGGPANEKLFF. Based on the CDR3 plus reference TRBV19 and TRBJ1-4, the full variable domain is DGGITQSPKYLFRKEGQNVTLSCEQNLNHDAMYWYRQDPGQGLRLIYYSQIVNDFQKGDIAEGYSVSREKKESFPLTVTSAQKNPTAFYLCASSLGGPANEKLFFGSGTQLSVL.

This clone was found a few times. J is TRBJ1-4 and V is TRBV2, with 9 bases lining up with TRBD1. The CDR3 totals 14 residues. Trimming at V came to 6 bases and at J to 4 bases, leaving 3 bases not matched to a gene. From germline, CDR1 is SNHLY and CDR2 FYNNEI. Written as DNA, the CDR3 is TGTGCCAGCAGCAGACAGGGGGATAATGAAAAACTGTTTTTT. Its translation: CASSRQGDNEKLFF.

On this clone: An end of the junction does not agree with germline; a read error may underlie this. The chain carries TRBV3-1 (or the pseudogene TRBV3-2) and TRBJ1-3; perhaps TRBD1 as D (5 bases). CDR1 is LGHDT and CDR2 is YNNKEL in the germline V gene (reference sequence). The length of the CDR3 is 12 residues. As DNA, the CDR3 is TGTGCCAGCAGCCAAGATCGGGGGGAACCACGGTTT. This gives the protein CASSQDRGEPRF.

This clone was recorded a few times. This chain connects TRBV24-1 to TRBJ2-7; 7 positions match TRBD1. J gave up 4 bases and V 7 bases, and 3 bases lay outside the gene matches. The germline CDR1 and CDR2 sequences are KGHDR and SFDVKD. This CDR3 comprises 12 residues. The CDR3 is CATSGTAYEQYF. CDR3 coding DNA: TGTGCCACCAGCGGGACAGCTTACGAGCAGTACTTC.

The genes are TRBV29-1 and TRBJ1-3; tentative D call: TRBD1 (5 bases). The CDR3 extends over 16 amino acids. Per the germline V gene, CDR1 is SQVTM and CDR2 is ANQGSEA. Deletions cut 4 bases from V and 0 bases from J, with 16 bases between. CDR3 region: CSVVDPPGGSGNTIYF. CDR3 bases: TGCAGCGTTGTAGACCCACCCGGGGGCTCTGGAAACACCATATATTTT.

V usage is TRBV5-5 and J usage is TRBJ1-5; D is possibly TRBD1 (6 bases). The V and J ends lost 3 bases and 3 bases respectively, with 19 bases between them. The V gene's germline CDR1 is SGHKS and CDR2 YYEKEE (reference sequence). This CDR3 comprises 17 residues. The CDR3 DNA follows: TGTGCCAGCAGCTACGACAAGGCAGGGGAAGACAATCAGCCCCAGCATTTT. Encoded protein: CASSYDKAGEDNQPQHF.

The chain uses TRBV4-1 and TRBJ1-1; 7 nucleotides match TRBD1. This CDR3 contains 15 residues. Germline V gene lookup returns CDR1 MGHRA and CDR2 YSYEKL. V gave up 1 base and J gave up 7 bases; unmatched junction bases: 9. The CDR3: CASSQGLRGKGEAFF. The CDR3 bases are TGCGCCAGCAGCCAAGGACTCAGGGGGAAAGGTGAAGCTTTCTTT.

This chain links TRBV10-3 with TRBJ2-7; 11 positions agree with TRBD2. In germline, CDR1 is ENHRY, CDR2 SYGVKD. This CDR3 region has 14 residues. V was pared by 6 bases and J by 2 bases, with 3 bases of the junction left unmatched. CDR3 region: CAIRTSGNTYEQYF. CDR3 sequence (DNA): TGTGCCATCAGGACTAGCGGGAATACCTACGAGCAGTACTTC.

This rearrangement joins TRBV6-4 to TRBJ1-2; the D gene is possibly TRBD1 (5 bases). The germline CDR1 and CDR2 sequences are MRHNA and SNTAGT. V was shortened by 2 bases and J by 7 bases, with 11 bases between the two germline ends. This CDR3 is built from 13 residues. The chain's CDR3 is CASSDGRGGGYTF. CDR3 nucleotides: TGTGCCAGCAGTGACGGTAGGGGCGGTGGCTACACCTTC.

The chain carries TRBV3-1 (or the pseudogene TRBV3-2) and TRBJ2-3, with 11 positions matching TRBD2. This CDR3 contains 19 residues. Germline assignment: CDR1 LGHDT and CDR2 YNNKEL (reference sequence). The J segment lost 7 bases and the V segment lost 4 bases, leaving 19 bases of the junction unmatched. DNA for the CDR3: TGTGCCAGCAGCCCAACCCAGTCTCGTGATAGCGGGAGGGCAAATACGCAGTATTTT. Translating it yields CASSPTQSRDSGRANTQYF.

A few counts support this clone. This chain links TRBV27 with TRBJ1-4; TRBD1 matches at 10 bases. The CDR3 is 15 amino acids. Germline CDR1 is MNHEY and CDR2 is SMNVEV (reference sequence). V lost 5 bases to trimming and J lost 6 bases; unmatched junction nucleotides: 6. The CDR3 DNA reads TGTGCCAGCAGTCTCGGACAGGGGGATGATGAAAAACTGTTTTTT. This translates into CASSLGQGDDEKLFF. The whole variable domain, filled in from reference TRBV27 and TRBJ1-4, reads EAQVTQNPRYLITVTGKKLTVTCSQNMNHEYMSWYRQDPGLGLRQIYYSMNVEVTDKGDVPEGYKVSRKEKRNFPLILESPSPNQTSLYFCASSLGQGDDEKLFFGSGTQLSVL.

The chain combines TRBV5-1 with TRBJ2-7, with TRBD1 matching 10 bases. The V segment lost 2 bases and the J segment 2 bases; nucleotides outside the gene matches: 4. The CDR3 has 15 amino acids. CDR1 is SGHRS and CDR2 is YFSETQ in the germline V gene. The CDR3 region is CASSFLTGGPYEQYF. CDR3 sequence (DNA): TGCGCCAGCAGCTTCTTGACAGGGGGCCCCTACGAGCAGTACTTC.

The chain has TRBV3-1 (or the pseudogene TRBV3-2) and TRBJ2-3; 8 bases agree with TRBD2. From germline, CDR1 is LGHDT and CDR2 YNNKEL (reference sequence). There are 15 residues in the CDR3. The V segment lost 4 bases and the J segment 4 bases; nucleotides outside the gene matches: 7. The CDR3 DNA is TGTGCCAGCAGCCTGCGGACTAGCAGCGCAGATACGCAGTATTTT. Translated, it gives CASSLRTSSADTQYF.

The chain links TRBV6-1 to TRBJ1-2, with TRBD1 matching 8 bases. In germline, CDR1 is MNHNS, CDR2 SASEGT. The CDR3 is 14 residues long. The V gene end was trimmed by 2 bases and the J gene end by 5 bases; junction bases not matched to a gene: 4. CDR3 coding DNA: TGTGCCAGCAGTGAACAGGGGGCCGGTTATGGCTACACCTTC. Translation: CASSEQGAGYGYTF.

This clone was observed once. This chain uses TRBV5-6 with TRBJ2-7, with D possibly being TRBD1 (6 bases). The germline gives CDR1 SGHDT, CDR2 YYEEEE. V dropped 4 bases and J dropped 7 bases, with 21 bases sitting between them. The CDR3 length is 15 residues. The CDR3 sequence: CASSQGPGSRGEQYF. Here the CDR3 DNA reads TGTGCCAGCAGCCAGGGGCCAGGTTCACGCGGGGAGCAGTACTTC.

This chain connects TRBV5-4 to TRBJ2-1; perhaps TRBD2 as D (6 bases). The CDR3 runs 15 residues. V lost 4 bases, J lost 4 bases, and 15 bases lay in between. From germline, CDR1 is SGHNT and CDR2 YYREEE (reference sequence). The CDR3 sequence is CASSDLSGRYNEQFF. As DNA, the CDR3 is TGTGCCAGCAGCGACCTAAGCGGGCGATACAATGAGCAGTTCTTC.

This clone occurred a few times. The chain combines TRBV7-6 with TRBJ2-7, with TRBD2 matching over 9 bases. V gave up 1 base and J gave up 5 bases; unmatched junction bases: 12. This CDR3 comprises 17 residues. Germline V CDR1 and CDR2: SGHVS, FNYEAQ. CDR3 loop: CASSLDGTVAGVHEQYF. CDR3 in DNA: TGTGCCAGCAGCTTAGATGGAACAGTAGCGGGAGTTCACGAGCAGTACTTC.

This clone was observed a few times. The chain is built from TRBV2 and TRBJ2-7, with 8 bases that match TRBD2. The germline gives CDR1 SNHLY, CDR2 FYNNEI. This CDR3 comprises 15 residues. With 6 bases clipped from V and 2 bases from J, the junction kept 9 bases outside the gene matches. The CDR3 DNA follows: TGTGCCAGCAGGGAGTTAGCGGGACCCACCTACGAGCAGTACTTC. It specifies CASRELAGPTYEQYF.

V usage is TRBV5-1 and J usage is TRBJ1-2, with 7 bases matching TRBD1. Losses at the gene ends were 3 bases for V and 0 bases for J; bases not matched to a gene: 2. Per the germline V gene, CDR1 is SGHRS and CDR2 is YFSETQ. The CDR3 loop spans 14 amino acids. This CDR3 reads CASSSDRANYGYTF. As DNA, the CDR3 is TGCGCCAGCAGCTCTGACAGGGCTAACTATGGCTACACCTTC.

The chain carries TRBV21-1 and TRBJ2-4; the table gives TRBD1 as D, unverified against the DNA. TRBV21-1 is given as a pseudogene. The CDR3 has 19 residues. The CDR3 region is CASSSYRSGQNLAKNIQYF. The DNA of the CDR3 is TGTGCCAGCAGCAGTTACCGATCGGGACAGAATCTAGCCAAAAACATTCAGTACTTC.